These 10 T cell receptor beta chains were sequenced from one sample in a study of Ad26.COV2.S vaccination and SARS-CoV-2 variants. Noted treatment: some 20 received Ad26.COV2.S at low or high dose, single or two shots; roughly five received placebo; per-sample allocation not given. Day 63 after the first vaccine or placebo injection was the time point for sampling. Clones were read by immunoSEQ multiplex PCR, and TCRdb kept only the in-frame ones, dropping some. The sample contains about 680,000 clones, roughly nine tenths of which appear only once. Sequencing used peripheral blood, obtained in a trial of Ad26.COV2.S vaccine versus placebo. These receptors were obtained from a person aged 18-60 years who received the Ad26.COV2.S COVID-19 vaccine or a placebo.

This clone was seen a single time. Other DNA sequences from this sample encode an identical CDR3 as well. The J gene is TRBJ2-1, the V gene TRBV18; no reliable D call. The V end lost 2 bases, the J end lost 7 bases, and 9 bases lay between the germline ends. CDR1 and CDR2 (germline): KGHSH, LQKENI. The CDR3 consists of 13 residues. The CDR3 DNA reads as TGTGCCAGCTCACCAAGGGTACGGAATGAGCAGTTCTTC. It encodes CASSPRVRNEQFF.

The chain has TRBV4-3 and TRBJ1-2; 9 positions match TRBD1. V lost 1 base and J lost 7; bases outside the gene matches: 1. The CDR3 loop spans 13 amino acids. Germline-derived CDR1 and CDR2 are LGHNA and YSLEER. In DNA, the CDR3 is TGCGCCAGCAGCCAAGGGACAGGGGCTGGCTACACCTTC. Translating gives CASSQGTGAGYTF.

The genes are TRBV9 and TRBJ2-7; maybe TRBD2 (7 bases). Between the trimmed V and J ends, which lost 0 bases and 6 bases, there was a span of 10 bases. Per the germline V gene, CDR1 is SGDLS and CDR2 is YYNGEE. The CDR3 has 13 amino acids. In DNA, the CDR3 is TGTGCCAGCAGCGTAGATAGGGGGGGCGAGCAGTACTTC. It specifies CASSVDRGGEQYF.

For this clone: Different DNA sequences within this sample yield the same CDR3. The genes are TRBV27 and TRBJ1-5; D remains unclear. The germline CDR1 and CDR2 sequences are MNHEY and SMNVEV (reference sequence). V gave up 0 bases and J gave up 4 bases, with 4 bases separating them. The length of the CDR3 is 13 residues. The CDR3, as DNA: TGTGCCAGCAGTTTATCCCTAAATCAGCCCCAGCATTTT. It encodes CASSLSLNQPQHF.

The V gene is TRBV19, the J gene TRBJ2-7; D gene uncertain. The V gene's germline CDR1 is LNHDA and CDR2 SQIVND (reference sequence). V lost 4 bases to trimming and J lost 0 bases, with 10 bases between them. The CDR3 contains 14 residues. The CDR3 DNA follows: TGTGCCAGTAGTACCCATTTTAGCTCCTACGAGCAGTACTTC. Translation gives CASSTHFSSYEQYF.

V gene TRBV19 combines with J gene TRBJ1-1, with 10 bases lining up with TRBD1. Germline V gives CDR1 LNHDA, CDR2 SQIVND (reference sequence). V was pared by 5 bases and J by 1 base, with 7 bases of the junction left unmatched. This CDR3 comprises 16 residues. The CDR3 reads CASSGRDRGWNTEAFF. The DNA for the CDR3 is TGTGCCAGTAGTGGACGGGACAGGGGATGGAACACTGAAGCTTTCTTT.

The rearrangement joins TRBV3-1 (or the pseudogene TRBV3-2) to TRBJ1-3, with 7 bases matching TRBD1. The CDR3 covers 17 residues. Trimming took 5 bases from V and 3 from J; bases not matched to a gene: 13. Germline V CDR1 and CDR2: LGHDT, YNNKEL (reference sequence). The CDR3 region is CASSNRQGGVFGNTIYF. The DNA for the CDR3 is TGTGCCAGCAGCAACCGACAGGGCGGGGTGTTTGGAAACACCATATATTTT.

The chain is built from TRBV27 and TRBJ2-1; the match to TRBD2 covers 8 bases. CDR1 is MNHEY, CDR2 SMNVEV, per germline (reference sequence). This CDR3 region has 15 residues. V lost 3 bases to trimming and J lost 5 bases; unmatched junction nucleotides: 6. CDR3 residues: CASSLAGGGHNEQFF. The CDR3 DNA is TGTGCCAGCAGTTTGGCGGGAGGAGGACACAATGAGCAGTTCTTC.

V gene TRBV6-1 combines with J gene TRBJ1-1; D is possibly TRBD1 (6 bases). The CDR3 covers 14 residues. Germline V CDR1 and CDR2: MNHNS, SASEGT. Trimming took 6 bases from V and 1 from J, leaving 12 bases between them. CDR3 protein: CASSVTGSNTEAFF. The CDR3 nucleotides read TGTGCCAGCAGCGTTACAGGGTCGAACACTGAAGCTTTCTTT.

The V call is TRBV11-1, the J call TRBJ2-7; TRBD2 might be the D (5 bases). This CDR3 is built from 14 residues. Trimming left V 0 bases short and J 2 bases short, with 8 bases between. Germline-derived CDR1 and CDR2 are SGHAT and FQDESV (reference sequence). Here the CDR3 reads CASSLAGVPYEQYF. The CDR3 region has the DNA TGTGCCAGCAGCTTAGCCGGGGTCCCCTACGAGCAGTACTTC.